This T cell receptor beta chain stems from a study of blood T cell repertoires in COVID-19. Background on the study: Sample material is recorded as cDNA or gDNA derived from T cells, B-cell-depleted T cells, or PBMCs.

This clone came up once. Profiling relied on immunoSEQ multiplex PCR, and the TCRdb table lists in-frame clones only, not all of them. Of roughly 140,000 clones listed, 84% were seen once; the top ten hold approximately 9.5%. The trim removed 0 bases at V and 4 bases at J, leaving 8 bases unmatched. The length of the CDR3 is 17 residues. CDR1 is SGHDN, CDR2 FVKESK, per germline. Sequencing was carried out using peripheral blood. The chain has TRBV14 and TRBJ2-3; 9 positions agree with TRBD2. The sequence was obtained from a woman aged 80 or over in a cohort sampled during active or convalescent COVID-19. The CDR3 spells CASSQEWGTSSADTQYF. The CDR3 region has the DNA TGTGCCAGCAGCCAAGAATGGGGGACTAGCAGCGCAGATACGCAGTATTTT.